This TCR beta chain appears in the sequencing data of a study of liver allograft versus peripheral blood T cells. Study-wide background: What was compared were the T cell receptor repertoires in transplanted livers and those in the peripheral blood of recipients. Study-level results: Inside liver allografts, T cell receptor repertoires reportedly diverged from the repertoires found in peripheral blood.

V lost 3 bases and J 0 bases, leaving 7 bases between the germline ends. The CDR3 sequence is 14 residues long. The germline V gene has CDR1 SGHTA and CDR2 FQGNSA. Ten or more counts support this clonotype. The target antigen is unknown. TCRdb used MiXCR to reprocess the reads, holding one entry per CDR3 protein. This table has approximately 9,100 distinct CDR3 sequences, 14% to 15% appearing once. The TCR was taken from a human patient who had a liver transplant. Some T cells may be transferred from the graft donor. This rearrangement joins TRBV7-2 to TRBJ2-3; D gene ambiguous. The CDR3 protein is CASSFLSSTDTQYF. Written as DNA, the CDR3 is TGTGCCAGCAGCTTTCTTTCTAGCACAGATACGCAGTATTTT.